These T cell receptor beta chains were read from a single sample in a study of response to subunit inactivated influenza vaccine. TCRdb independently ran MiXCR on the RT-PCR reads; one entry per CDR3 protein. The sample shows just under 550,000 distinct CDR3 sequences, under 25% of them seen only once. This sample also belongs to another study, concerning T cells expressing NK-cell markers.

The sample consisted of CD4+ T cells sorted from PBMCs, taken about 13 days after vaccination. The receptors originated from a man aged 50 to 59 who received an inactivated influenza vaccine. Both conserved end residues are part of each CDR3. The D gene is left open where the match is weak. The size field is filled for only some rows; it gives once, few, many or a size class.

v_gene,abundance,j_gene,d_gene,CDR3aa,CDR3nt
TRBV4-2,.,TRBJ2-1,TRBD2,CASSQGGTSGSYNEQFF,TGTGCCAGCAGCCAAGGTGGGACTAGCGGTTCCTACAATGAGCAGTTCTTC
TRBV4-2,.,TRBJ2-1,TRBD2,CASSQDLGLAFNEQFF,TGTGCCAGCAGTCAAGATTTGGGACTAGCTTTTAATGAGCAGTTCTTC
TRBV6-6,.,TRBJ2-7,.,CASRAPTYEQYF,TGTGCCAGCAGAGCCCCCACGTACGAGCAGTACTTC
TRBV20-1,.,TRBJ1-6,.,CSAPQRGSYNSPLHF,TGCAGTGCTCCCCAGAGGGGCTCCTATAATTCACCCCTCCACTTT
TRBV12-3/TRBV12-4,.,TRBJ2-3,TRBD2,CASSKLAGPPGTQYF,TGTGCCAGCAGTAAACTAGCGGGGCCTCCCGGTACGCAGTATTTT
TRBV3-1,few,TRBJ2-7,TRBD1,CASSHQGAYEQYF,TGTGCCAGCAGCCATCAGGGGGCCTACGAGCAGTACTTC
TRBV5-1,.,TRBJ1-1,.,CASSLQQGPRSEAFF,TGCGCCAGCAGCTTGCAGCAGGGCCCGAGGTCTGAAGCTTTCTTT
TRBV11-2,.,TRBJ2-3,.,CASSISSDTQYF,TGTGCCAGCAGCATTTCTTCAGATACGCAGTATTTT
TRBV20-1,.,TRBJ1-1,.,CSASRGYTEAFF,TGCAGTGCTTCCCGGGGGTACACTGAAGCTTTCTTT
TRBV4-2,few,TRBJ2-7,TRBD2,CASSQELAGELYEQYF,TGTGCCAGCAGCCAAGAACTAGCGGGGGAGCTCTACGAGCAGTACTTC
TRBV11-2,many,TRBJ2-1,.,CASSPFGSMAGSSYNEQFF,TGTGCCAGCAGCCCCTTCGGTAGCATGGCGGGGAGCTCCTACAATGAGCAGTTCTTC
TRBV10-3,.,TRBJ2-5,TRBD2,CAISKSGLAGETTQYF,TGTGCCATCAGCAAATCGGGACTAGCGGGAGAGACGACCCAGTACTTC
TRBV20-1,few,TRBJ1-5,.,CSARPSGGPNQPQHF,TGCAGTGCTAGGCCCTCGGGGGGCCCCAATCAGCCCCAGCATTTT
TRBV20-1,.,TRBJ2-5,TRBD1,CRAHRGRETQYF,TGCAGGGCACACAGGGGGCGAGAGACCCAGTACTTC
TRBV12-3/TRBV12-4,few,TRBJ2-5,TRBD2,CASSLLGRTRQETQYF,TGTGCCAGCAGTTTACTGGGAAGGACTAGACAAGAGACCCAGTACTTC
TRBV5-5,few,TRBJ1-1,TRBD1,CASSFYRGGGNTEAFF,TGTGCCAGCAGCTTTTACAGGGGAGGAGGGAACACTGAAGCTTTCTTT
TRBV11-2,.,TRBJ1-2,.,CASSLPAYYGYTF,TGTGCCAGCAGCTTGCCCGCATACTATGGCTACACCTTC
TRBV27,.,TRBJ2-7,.,CASSLSRARTQGYEQYF,TGTGCCAGCAGTTTATCGCGGGCCAGGACGCAGGGATACGAGCAGTACTTC
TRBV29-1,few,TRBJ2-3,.,CSVGSGSTDTQYF,TGCAGCGTTGGGTCGGGTAGCACAGATACGCAGTATTTT
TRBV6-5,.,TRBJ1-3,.,CASGSRRNSGNTIYF,TGTGCCAGCGGAAGTCGACGGAACTCTGGAAACACCATATATTTT
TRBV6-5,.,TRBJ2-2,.,CASSYLGLSNTGELFF,TGTGCCAGCAGTTACCTAGGACTGTCGAACACCGGGGAGCTGTTTTTT
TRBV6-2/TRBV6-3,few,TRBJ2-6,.,CASSYSRGWISGANVLTF,TGTGCCAGCAGTTACTCTCGGGGTTGGATTTCTGGGGCCAACGTCCTGACTTTC
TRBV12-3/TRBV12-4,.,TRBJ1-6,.,CASSRRGIYNSPLHF,TGTGCCAGCAGTCGCAGGGGTATCTATAATTCACCCCTCCACTTT
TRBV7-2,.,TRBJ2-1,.,CASSLGDAGEQFF,TGTGCCAGCAGCTTAGGGGACGCGGGGGAGCAGTTCTTC
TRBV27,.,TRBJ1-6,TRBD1,CASSRDRGDGSPLHF,TGTGCCAGCAGCCGAGACAGGGGAGATGGTTCACCCCTCCACTTT
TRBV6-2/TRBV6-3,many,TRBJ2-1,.,CASSLGWGESSYNEQFF,TGTGCCAGCAGTCTAGGATGGGGAGAGAGCTCCTACAATGAGCAGTTCTTC
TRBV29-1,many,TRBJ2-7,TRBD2,CSVGQLAGYEQYF,TGCAGCGTTGGGCAGCTAGCGGGATACGAGCAGTACTTC
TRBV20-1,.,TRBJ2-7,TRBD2,CSARDEGLAGVEQYF,TGCAGTGCTAGAGATGAGGGACTAGCGGGAGTGGAGCAGTACTTC
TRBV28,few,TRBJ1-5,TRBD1,CASRDRTGGVRAQHF,TGTGCCAGCAGGGACCGGACAGGTGGCGTTAGGGCCCAGCATTTT
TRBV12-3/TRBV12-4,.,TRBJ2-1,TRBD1,CASSLPPYRGRINEQFF,TGTGCCAGCAGTTTACCCCCCTACAGGGGGCGCATCAATGAGCAGTTCTTC
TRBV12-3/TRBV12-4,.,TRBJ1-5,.,CASSFGRAQHF,TGTGCCAGCAGTTTTGGTCGAGCCCAGCATTTT
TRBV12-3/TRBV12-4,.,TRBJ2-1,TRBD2,CASSSQTSGSDEQFF,TGTGCCAGCAGTTCTCAGACTAGCGGGAGTGATGAGCAGTTCTTC
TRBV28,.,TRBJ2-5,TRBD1,CASSSPPYSDDRGKETQYF,TGTGCCAGCAGTTCTCCCCCTTACTCCGACGACAGGGGGAAAGAGACCCAGTACTTC
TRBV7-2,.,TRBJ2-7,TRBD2,CASRSKGLAIYEQYF,TGTGCCAGCAGGTCTAAGGGACTAGCAATTTACGAGCAGTACTTC
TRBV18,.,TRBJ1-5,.,CASSPQGADQPQHF,TGTGCCAGCTCACCACAAGGGGCGGATCAGCCCCAGCATTTT
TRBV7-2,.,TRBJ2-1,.,CASSSVLAEQFF,TGTGCCAGCAGCTCGGTTTTAGCGGAGCAGTTCTTC
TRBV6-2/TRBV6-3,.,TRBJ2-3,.,CASSYSDGRDTQYF,TGTGCCAGCAGTTACTCGGACGGCAGGGATACGCAGTATTTT
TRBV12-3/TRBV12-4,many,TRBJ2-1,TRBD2,CASSLEAGKSNEQFF,TGTGCCAGCAGTTTAGAAGCGGGGAAGAGTAATGAGCAGTTCTTC
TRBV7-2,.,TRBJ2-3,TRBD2,CASSLVGGPGADTQYF,TGTGCCAGCAGCTTAGTGGGAGGGCCTGGCGCAGATACGCAGTATTTT
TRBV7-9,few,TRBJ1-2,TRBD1,CASSPTGGTNYGYTF,TGTGCCAGCAGTCCGACAGGGGGCACTAACTATGGCTACACCTTC
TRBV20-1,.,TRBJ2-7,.,CSARPEGYTSEQYF,TGCAGTGCCAGGCCCGAGGGGTACACGAGCGAGCAGTACTTC
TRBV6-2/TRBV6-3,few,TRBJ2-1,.,CASSPMGGGLNEQFF,TGTGCCAGCAGCCCGATGGGGGGGGGCCTCAATGAGCAGTTCTTC